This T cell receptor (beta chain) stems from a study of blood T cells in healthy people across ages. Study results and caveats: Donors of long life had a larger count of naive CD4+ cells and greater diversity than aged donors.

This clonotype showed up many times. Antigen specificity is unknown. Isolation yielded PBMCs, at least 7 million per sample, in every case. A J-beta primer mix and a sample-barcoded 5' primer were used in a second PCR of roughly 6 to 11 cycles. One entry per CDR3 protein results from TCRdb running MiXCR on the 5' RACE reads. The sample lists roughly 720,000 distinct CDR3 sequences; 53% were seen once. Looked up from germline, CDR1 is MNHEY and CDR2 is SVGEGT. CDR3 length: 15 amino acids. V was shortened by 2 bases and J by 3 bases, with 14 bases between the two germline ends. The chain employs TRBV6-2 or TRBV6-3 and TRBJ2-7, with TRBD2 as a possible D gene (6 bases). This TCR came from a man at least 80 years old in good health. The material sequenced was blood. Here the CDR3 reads CASSYGASERYEQYF. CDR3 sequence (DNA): TGTGCCAGCAGTTACGGGGCTAGCGAGCGCTACGAGCAGTACTTC.